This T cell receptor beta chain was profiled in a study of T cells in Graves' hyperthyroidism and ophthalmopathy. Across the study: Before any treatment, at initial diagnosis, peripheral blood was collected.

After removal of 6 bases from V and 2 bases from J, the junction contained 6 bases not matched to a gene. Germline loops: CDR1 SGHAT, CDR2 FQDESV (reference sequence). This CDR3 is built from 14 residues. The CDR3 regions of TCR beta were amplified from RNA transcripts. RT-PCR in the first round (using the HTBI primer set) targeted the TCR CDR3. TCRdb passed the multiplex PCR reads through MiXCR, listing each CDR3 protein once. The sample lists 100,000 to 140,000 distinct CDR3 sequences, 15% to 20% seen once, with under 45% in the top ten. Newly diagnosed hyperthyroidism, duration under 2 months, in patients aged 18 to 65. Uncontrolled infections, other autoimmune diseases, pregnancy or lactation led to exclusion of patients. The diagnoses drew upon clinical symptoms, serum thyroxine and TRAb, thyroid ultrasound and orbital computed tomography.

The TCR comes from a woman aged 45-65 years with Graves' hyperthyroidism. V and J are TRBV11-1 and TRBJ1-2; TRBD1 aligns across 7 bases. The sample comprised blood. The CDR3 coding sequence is TGTGCCAGCAGTTTCCAGACAGGGAACTATGGCTACACCTTC. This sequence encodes CASSFQTGNYGYTF.